This TCR beta chain is from a study of control samples from healthy donors and cancer patients (dated by TCRdb to the early 2020s). Including cysteine and phenylalanine, the CDR3 has 14 amino acids. Only the CDR3 region is kept as DNA, spanning 42 bases read in frame from base 1. V is cut by 3 bases and J by 5 bases, and the space between the germline ends is 10 bases. The germline V gene encodes CDR1 MDHEN and CDR2 SYDVKM. Library preparation was by the immunoSEQ multiplex PCR assay. The source is immuneACCESS, and TCRdb retained only in-frame sequences with V and J called. Part of the clones is not carried over; for the studies checked, unresolved V genes explain less than half of this, and the remainder is unexplained. A total of about 160,000 clones appear in this sample, 96% of them only once. In total, the top ten clones hold just over 1% of the sample. Points on this clone: This clone's antigen is unknown. Base qualities were left out, and no much larger clone turns up one base away. The same CDR3 also results from other DNA sequences found in this sample.

The receptor chain draws on TRBV28 and TRBJ1-4; no D gene can be assigned with confidence. The sample taken for sequencing was blood. This clonotype was sampled from a woman in her twenties or thirties in good health. The CDR3: CASSLRGGNEKLFF. The DNA sequence reads TGTGCCAGCAGTTTGCGGGGAGGAAATGAAAAACTGTTTTTT.